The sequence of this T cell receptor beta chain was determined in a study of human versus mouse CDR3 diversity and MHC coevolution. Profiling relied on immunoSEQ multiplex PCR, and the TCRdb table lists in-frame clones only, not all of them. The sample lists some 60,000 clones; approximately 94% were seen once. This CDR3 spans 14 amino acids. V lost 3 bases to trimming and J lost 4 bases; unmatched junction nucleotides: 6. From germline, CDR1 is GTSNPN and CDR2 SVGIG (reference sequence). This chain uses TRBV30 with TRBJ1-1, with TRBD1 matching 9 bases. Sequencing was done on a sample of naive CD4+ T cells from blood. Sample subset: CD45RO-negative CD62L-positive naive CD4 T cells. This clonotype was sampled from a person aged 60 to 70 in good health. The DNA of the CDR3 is TGTGCCTGGAGGAGAGCGACAGGGGGCACTGAAGCTTTCTTT. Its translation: CAWRRATGGTEAFF.